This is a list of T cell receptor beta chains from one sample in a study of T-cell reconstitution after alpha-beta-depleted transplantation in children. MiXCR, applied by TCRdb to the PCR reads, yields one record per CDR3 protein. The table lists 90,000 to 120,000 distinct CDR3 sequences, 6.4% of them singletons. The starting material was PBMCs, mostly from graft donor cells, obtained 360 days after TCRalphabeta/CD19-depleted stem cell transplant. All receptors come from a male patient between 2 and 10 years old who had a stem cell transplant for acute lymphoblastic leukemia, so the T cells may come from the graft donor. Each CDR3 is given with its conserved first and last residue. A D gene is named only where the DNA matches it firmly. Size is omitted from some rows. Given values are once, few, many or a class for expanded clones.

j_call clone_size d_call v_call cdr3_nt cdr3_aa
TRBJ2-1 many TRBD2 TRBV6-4 TGTGCCAGCAGACCGGGACTAGCGGGACATGAGCAGTTCTTC CASRPGLAGHEQFF
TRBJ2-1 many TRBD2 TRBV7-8 TGTGCCAGCAGCCTAAGCTTTCGACTAGGGAGGGGCAATGAGCAGTTCTTC CASSLSFRLGRGNEQFF
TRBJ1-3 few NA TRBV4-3 TGCGCCAGCAGCCCGTTTATGGGGGCGCGAAACACCATATATTTT CASSPFMGARNTIYF
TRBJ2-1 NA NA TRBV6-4 TGTGCCAGCAGTGACTCGAGATTACTAGCTCGGACTATTTACTCCTACAATGAGCAGTTCTTC CASSDSRLLARTIYSYNEQFF
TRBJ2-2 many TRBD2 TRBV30 TGTGCCTGGTTTACTAGCGGGAGTAACACCGGGGAGCTGTTTTTT CAWFTSGSNTGELFF
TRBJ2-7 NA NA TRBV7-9 TGTGCCAGCACACATACAGCGTCCTACGAGCAGTACTTC CASTHTASYEQYF
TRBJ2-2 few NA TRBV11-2 TGTGCCAGCAGCTTGATGACGAACACCGGGGAGCTGTTTTTT CASSLMTNTGELFF
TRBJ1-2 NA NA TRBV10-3 TGTGCCATCGGGGGGGGGGCCTTTGGCTACACCTTC CAIGGGAFGYTF
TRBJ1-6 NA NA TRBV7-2 TGTGCCAGCAGCTTAGTTGCAGGGGAGAATTCACCCCTCCACTTT CASSLVAGENSPLHF
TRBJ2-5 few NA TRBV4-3 TGCGCCAGCAGCCAAGATTCCCAGGGACCAGAGACCCAGTACTTC CASSQDSQGPETQYF
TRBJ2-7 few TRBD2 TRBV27 TGTGCCAGCAGTCCGCGCGGGGGGGTACGCGAGCAGTACTTC CASSPRGGVREQYF
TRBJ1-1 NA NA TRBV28 TGTGCCAGCACCCCGGGCCTTGGAGCTTTCTTT CASTPGLGAFF
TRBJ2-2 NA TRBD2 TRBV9 TGTGCCAGCAGCGTCAGCGGGGTGAACACCGGGGAGCTGTTTTTT CASSVSGVNTGELFF
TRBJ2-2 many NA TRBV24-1 TGTGCCACCAGATCTCCGGGTAGCACCGGGGAGCTGTTTTTT CATRSPGSTGELFF
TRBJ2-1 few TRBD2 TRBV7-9 TGTGCCAGCAGCTTAGCGCGACTAGCGGGATTAAGGAATGAGCAGTTCTTC CASSLARLAGLRNEQFF
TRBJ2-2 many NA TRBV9 TGTGCCAGCAGCCCATGGGATAACACCGGGGAGCTGTTTTTT CASSPWDNTGELFF
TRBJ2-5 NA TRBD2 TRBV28 TGTGCCAGCAGTATAACACTAGCGGGATCTGAGACCCAGTACTTC CASSITLAGSETQYF
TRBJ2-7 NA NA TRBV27 TGTGCCAGCAGTTTAAGAGGGGGATCTCTCTACGAGCAGTACTTC CASSLRGGSLYEQYF
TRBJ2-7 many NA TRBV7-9 TGTGCCAGCAGCTTAGTAGCGCGTAGCTCCTACGAGCAGTACTTC CASSLVARSSYEQYF
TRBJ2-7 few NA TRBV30 TGTGCCTGGAACGGACAAAGGGGCACGAGGGAGTACTTC CAWNGQRGTREYF
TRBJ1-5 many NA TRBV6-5 TGTGCCAGCAGTTACTCCAGCAGCTCTAATCAGCCCCAGCATTTT CASSYSSSSNQPQHF
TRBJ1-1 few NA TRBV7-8 TGTGCCAGCAGCCTACCCCCATTGGCCCGGATGAACACTGAAGCTTTCTTT CASSLPPLARMNTEAFF
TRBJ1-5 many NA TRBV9 TGTGCCAGCAGCGTAGGTCCGGAGGGAAATCAGCCCCAGCATTTT CASSVGPEGNQPQHF